This entry describes one T cell receptor (beta chain). The data belong to a study of OX40 agonist ivuxolimab in advanced cancers. People who had autoimmune disease history or systemic immunosuppression were excluded. Using immunoSEQ multiplex PCR, the repertoire was profiled, and TCRdb retains in-frame clones only, with some absent. The sample lists approximately 40,000 clones, about 77% occurring once. CDR1 and CDR2 (germline): MNHNS, SASEGT. V lost 0 bases to trimming and J lost 2 bases; unmatched junction nucleotides: 12. This CDR3 contains 19 residues. The specimen comprised CD4+ or CD8+ T cells sorted from blood, sampled in a trial of the OX40 agonist ivuxolimab. The chain is built from TRBV6-1 and TRBJ2-3; 9 bases match TRBD2. The TCR originated in an adult with an advanced solid tumor such as melanoma, head and neck, liver or kidney cancer. In DNA, the CDR3 is TGTGCCAGCAGTGAAGCGGGGGAGAGTAGCGGGAGCTCCACAGATACGCAGTATTTT. It is translated as CASSEAGESSGSSTDTQYF.